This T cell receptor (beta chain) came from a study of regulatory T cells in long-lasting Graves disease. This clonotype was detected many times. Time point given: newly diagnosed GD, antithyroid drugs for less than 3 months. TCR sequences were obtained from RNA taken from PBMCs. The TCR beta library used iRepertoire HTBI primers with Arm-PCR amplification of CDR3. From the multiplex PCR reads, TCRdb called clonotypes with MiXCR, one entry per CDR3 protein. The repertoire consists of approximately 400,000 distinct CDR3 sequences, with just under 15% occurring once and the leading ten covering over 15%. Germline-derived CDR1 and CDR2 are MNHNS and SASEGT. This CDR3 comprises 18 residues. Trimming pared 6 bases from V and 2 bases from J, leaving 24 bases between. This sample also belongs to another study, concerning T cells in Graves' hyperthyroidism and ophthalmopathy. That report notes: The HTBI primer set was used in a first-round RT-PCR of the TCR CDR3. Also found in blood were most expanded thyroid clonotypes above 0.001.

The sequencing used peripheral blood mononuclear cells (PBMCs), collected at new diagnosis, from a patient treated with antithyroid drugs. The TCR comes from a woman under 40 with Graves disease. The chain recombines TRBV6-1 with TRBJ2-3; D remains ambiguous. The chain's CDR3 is CASRAFVGLEYITDTQYF. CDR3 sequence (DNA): TGTGCCAGCAGGGCGTTCGTGGGGTTGGAGTATATCACAGATACGCAGTATTTT.